These 15 T cell receptor beta chains were sequenced from one sample in a study of CD8+CD57+ T cells in acquired aplastic anemia. Patients picked for sequencing had shown CD8+CD57+ cell expansion detected by flow cytometry. TCR beta VDJ and CDR3 profiling used genomic DNA as template. TCRdb used MiXCR to reprocess the reads, holding one entry per CDR3 protein. In the table there are roughly 250,000 distinct CDR3 sequences, approximately 79% of which are singletons. The source material was sorted CD4+, CD8+, or CD8+CD57+ T cells (not recorded which) from PBMCs. Receptor source: a human donor with aplastic anemia.

Regarding this clonotype: A junction boundary mismatches the germline segment, possibly from a read error. The V call is TRBV7-3, the J call TRBJ2-3; possible D gene TRBD1, 6 bases. The CDR3 covers 14 residues. Germline V gene sequence: CDR1 SGHTA, CDR2 FQGTGA. The DNA of the CDR3 is TGTGCCAGCAGCGGAGAAGGGGGTCCGGAGGATCGCTACTTT. Translation: CASSGEGGPEDRYF.

Regarding this clonotype: Just one base apart from a much larger clone, this may be a read error. It is likely a read error, because the conserved phenylalanine at the end of the CDR3 is missing. The chain recombines TRBV5-5 with TRBJ2-6; 7 nucleotides line up with TRBD1. The ends lost 0 bases at V and 4 bases at J; junction bases unmatched: 4. The CDR3 has 16 amino acids. Germline V lookup: CDR1 SGHKS, CDR2 YYEKEE (reference sequence). The chain's CDR3 is CASSLDRGYGANVLTS. Written as DNA, the CDR3 is TGTGCCAGCAGCTTGGACAGGGGCTACGGGGCCAACGTCCTGACTTCC.

Of note for this clonotype: Likely a read error: the CDR3 ends without its conserved phenylalanine or tryptophan. The limits of the CDR3 on the DNA are not certain, so only TCRdb's listed CDR3 is given. V and J are TRBV7-8 and TRBJ2-1; TRBD2, as called in the table, went unchecked against the DNA. The CDR3 adds up to 13 amino acids, both ends counted. Germline V lookup: CDR1 SGHVS, CDR2 FQNEAQ. The CDR3 is CASSLAGGNETLY.

As concerns this clonotype: This CDR3 fails to terminate in the conserved phenylalanine or tryptophan, so it likely reflects a read error. Because the CDR3's place on the DNA is in doubt, the DNA is left out and the CDR3 is given as listed by TCRdb. This rearrangement joins TRBV7-8 to TRBJ2-3; whether TRBD2, the table's D call, matches the DNA was not checked. Inclusive of both ends, the CDR3 amounts to 14 amino acids. Germline lookup yields CDR1 SGHVS and CDR2 FQNEAQ. This chain's CDR3 is CASSSGVAGGQLYV.

There are a few counts of this clonotype. The chain is built from TRBV10-3 and TRBJ2-3; 8 bases align to TRBD1. Looked up from germline, CDR1 is ENHRY and CDR2 is SYGVKD. This CDR3 has 17 residues. The J segment lost 2 bases and the V segment lost 0 bases, leaving 7 bases of the junction unmatched. CDR3 bases: TGTGCCATCAGTGAGTCTAGACAGGGGCTCTACACAGATACGCAGTATTTT. Protein: CAISESRQGLYTDTQYF.

About this clonotype: A junction end diverges from the germline sequence, so it may reflect a read error. J is TRBJ2-1 and V is TRBV7-8; D unclear. CDR1 is SGHVS and CDR2 is FQNEAQ in the germline V gene. This CDR3 is built from 13 residues. The CDR3 coding sequence is TGTGCCAGCAGCTTTGGACCAGCCGGAAGTCTGCTCTTC. It codes for CASSFGPAGSLLF.

DNA of the CDR3: TGTGCCAGCAGCGTAGGGGTCTCGAGAAATCATCCCCACACCTTC. Residues: CASSVGVSRNHPHTF. The genes are TRBV9 and TRBJ1-2; no clear D gene. Germline V gene lookup returns CDR1 SGDLS and CDR2 YYNGEE. This CDR3 has 15 residues. V gave up 0 bases and J gave up 12 bases, with 21 bases separating them.

The CDR3 DNA sequence: TGTGCCAGCAGCTTAGCTCCTGATGGGGTAACAGGTGGCTACACCTTC. This translates into CASSLAPDGVTGGYTF. V usage is TRBV7-9 and J usage is TRBJ1-2; D may be TRBD1 (5 bases). The CDR3 spans 16 residues. Germline CDR1 and CDR2: SEHNR and FQNEAQ (reference sequence). Trimming cost V 0 bases and J 7 bases, with 18 bases left between them. Supplemented by reference TRBV7-9 and TRBJ1-2, the full variable domain reads DTGVSQNPRHKITKRGQNVTFRCDPISEHNRLYWYRQTLGQGPEFLTYFQNEAQLEKSRLLSDRFSAERPKGSFSTLEIQRTEQGDSAMYLCASSLAPDGVTGGYTFGSGTRLTVV.

About this clonotype: One end of the junction is discordant with germline, which a read error may explain. The gene calls are TRBV9 and TRBJ2-1, with TRBD1 identical over 8 bases. Germline V gene lookup returns CDR1 SGDLS and CDR2 YYNGEE. This CDR3 has 15 residues. CDR3: CASSIGTGTHYDQFF. The CDR3 DNA is TGTGCCAGTAGCATAGGGACAGGAACGCACTATGATCAGTTCTTC.

On this clonotype: At one end, the junction sequence differs from germline, possibly due to a read error. The gene calls are TRBV7-9 and TRBJ2-3; D may match TRBD1 or TRBD2 (5 bases each). From germline, CDR1 is SEHNR and CDR2 FQNEAQ (reference sequence). CDR3 length: 14 amino acids. The CDR3 loop reads CASSLGAAYGYTFF. The CDR3 nucleotides read TGTGCCAGCAGCCTCGGGGCAGCCTATGGCTACACGTTCTTT.

On this clonotype itself: Compared with germline, one end of the junction differs, possibly owing to a read error. The chain joins TRBV9 to TRBJ2-1, with D maybe TRBD2 (6 bases). Per germline, CDR1 SGDLS and CDR2 YYNGEE. CDR3 length: 13 amino acids. The CDR3 coding sequence is TGTGCCAGCAGCTATACGGACCCCCGGGACTCCCTCTTC. This encodes CASSYTDPRDSLF.

As concerns this clonotype: Sequence at one end of the junction differs from germline and may be a read error. The chain carries TRBV9 and TRBJ2-3; D may be TRBD1 or TRBD2 (5 bases each). Germline V CDR1 and CDR2: SGDLS, YYNGEE. This CDR3 has 13 residues. The CDR3 sequence is CASGDGGTIPYFF. For the CDR3, the DNA is TGTGCCAGCGGGGACGGTGGGACCATTCCGTACTTTTTT.

This clonotype showed up many times. The chain employs TRBV19 and TRBJ2-3; 13 bases are shared with TRBD2. The CDR3 spans 16 residues. After removal of 3 bases from V and 2 bases from J, the junction contained 2 bases not matched to a gene. Germline CDR1 reads LNHDA; CDR2 reads SQIVND (reference sequence). The CDR3 loop reads CASSMGTSGTTDTQYF. In DNA, the CDR3 is TGTGCCAGTAGTATGGGGACTAGCGGGACCACAGATACGCAGTATTTT. The full variable domain, with the rest looked up from reference TRBV19 and TRBJ2-3, is DGGITQSPKYLFRKEGQNVTLSCEQNLNHDAMYWYRQDPGQGLRLIYYSQIVNDFQKGDIAEGYSVSREKKESFPLTVTSAQKNPTAFYLCASSMGTSGTTDTQYFGPGTRLTVL.

The chain joins TRBV11-2 to TRBJ1-2; D perhaps matches TRBD1 (5 bases). The CDR3 covers 18 residues. Germline loops: CDR1 SGHAT, CDR2 FQNNGV. V lost 0 bases, J lost 3 bases, and 20 bases lay in between. CDR3 region: CASSLDLTEAPLDYGYTF. The CDR3 bases are TGTGCCAGCAGCTTAGATCTGACAGAGGCTCCCCTCGACTATGGCTACACCTTC.

This clonotype is large (0.1 to 1%). This CDR3 reads CASRGGWGDEQFF. CDR3 nucleotide sequence: TGCGCCAGCAGGGGAGGGTGGGGGGATGAGCAGTTCTTC. The chain is built from TRBV10-1 and TRBJ2-1; 7 bases are shared with TRBD2. The length of the CDR3 is 13 residues. V dropped 6 bases and J dropped 8; count of bases not matched to a gene: 7. The germline gives CDR1 WNHNN, CDR2 SYGVQD (reference sequence).